Listed below are T cell receptor beta chains from one sample, sequenced in a study of PD-1 blockade in classical Hodgkin lymphoma. The method was immunoSEQ multiplex PCR; TCRdb's version includes in-frame clones alone and lacks a portion of them. Among more than 50,000 clones listed, over 55% were seen once. Sequencing was performed on peripheral blood mononuclear cells (PBMCs), taken before the second cycle of nivolumab. The receptors come from a human donor with classical Hodgkin lymphoma. The CDR3 runs from the conserved cysteine through the conserved F or W. A D gene is named only where the DNA matches it firmly. A row's size may be missing; if present it is once, few, many or a size class.

TRBJ1-1,TRBV30,TRBD1,-,TGTGCCTGCCAGACAGGGGGCAGTGAAGCTTTCTTT,CACQTGGSEAFF
TRBJ1-2,TRBV5-6,TRBD1,-,TGTGCCAGCAGCGCCCGGGACAGAAGCTACACCTTC,CASSARDRSYTF
TRBJ1-1,TRBV25-1,-,-,TGTGCCAGCTCCAAAGGGAATTCGAACACTGAAGCTTTCTTT,CASSKGNSNTEAFF
TRBJ1-2,TRBV6-4,-,-,TGTGCCAGCAAAACGGGCCAGGGGATTAGCCTCAACTATGGCTACACCTTC,CASKTGQGISLNYGYTF
TRBJ2-2,TRBV18,-,-,TGTGCCAGCTCACCACCGAGAGGATCGAACACCGGGGAGCTGTTTTTT,CASSPPRGSNTGELFF
TRBJ2-7,TRBV6-6,TRBD1,-,TGTGCCAGCAGTTACTCGGGACAGGGGTACGAGCAGTACTTC,CASSYSGQGYEQYF
TRBJ2-7,TRBV7-9,TRBD1,-,TGTGCCAGCAGCCCCGTGGACCGGGACAGGGGGCGCCCCTACGAGCAGTACTTC,CASSPVDRDRGRPYEQYF
TRBJ1-5,TRBV6-5,-,-,TGTGCCAGCAGTTTCAGGGCAGGGAGCAATCAGCCCCAGCATTTT,CASSFRAGSNQPQHF
TRBJ1-1,TRBV29-1,TRBD1,-,TGCAGCGTTAGAGAGACAGGGTCGAATTCGGCTGAAGCTTTCTTT,CSVRETGSNSAEAFF
TRBJ2-2,TRBV7-9,-,-,TGTGCCAGCAGCTTAGACCCGAACACCGGGGAGCTGTTTTTT,CASSLDPNTGELFF
TRBJ2-4,TRBV28,-,-,TGTGCCAGCAGTTTACTGGACACAAAAAAAAACATTCAGTACTTC,CASSLLDTKKNIQYF
TRBJ2-7,TRBV19,TRBD2,-,TGTGCCAGTAGTATCGGACTAGCGGTACTTAGCGAGCAGTACTTC,CASSIGLAVLSEQYF
TRBJ1-1,TRBV15,TRBD1,-,TGTGCCACCAGCGGACAGGCAAACACTGAAGCTTTCTTT,CATSGQANTEAFF
TRBJ2-1,TRBV10-1,-,-,TGCGCCAGCAGTGAGTCCCCCGTTAATGAGCAGTTCTTC,CASSESPVNEQFF
TRBJ2-5,TRBV7-2,-,-,TGTGCCAGCAGTTTAACCTCAATCGGGGCAGAGACCCAGTACTTC,CASSLTSIGAETQYF
TRBJ2-3,TRBV14,-,-,TGTGCCAGCAGCTCCCTAGGCGGTGCGCAGTATTTT,CASSSLGGAQYF
TRBJ1-6,TRBV6-1,-,-,TGTGCCAGCAGTGAACGAGTTAGGAATTCACCCCTCCACTTT,CASSERVRNSPLHF
TRBJ1-2,TRBV5-1,TRBD1,once,TGCGCCAGCAGTTTCCCGAACAGGGGTGGGTATGGCTACACCTTC,CASSFPNRGGYGYTF
TRBJ2-2,TRBV5-1,-,-,TGCGCCAGCAGCTTGGAGGACGGCGACACCGGGGAGCTGTTTTTT,CASSLEDGDTGELFF
TRBJ2-7,TRBV25-1,TRBD1,-,TGTGCCAGCTCGCGACAGGGCCCCTCCTACGAGCAGTACTTC,CASSRQGPSYEQYF
TRBJ1-1,TRBV21-1,-,-,TGTGCCAGCAGCAAAACGGGTTCTCGAGAGGGGTCCATGAACACTGAAGCTTTCTTT,CASSKTGSREGSMNTEAFF
TRBJ1-2,TRBV7-9,-,few,TGTGCCAGCAGCTTAGACGGGATTGTCAACTATGGCTACACCTTC,CASSLDGIVNYGYTF
TRBJ2-3,TRBV9,TRBD2,many,TGTGCCAGCAGCGTCAACAGCGGGGGGGGCACAGATACGCAGTATTTT,CASSVNSGGGTDTQYF
TRBJ1-4,TRBV5-1,-,-,TGCGCCAGCAGCTCGACAGGAGTTAATGAAAAACTGTTTTTT,CASSSTGVNEKLFF
TRBJ1-2,TRBV2,-,-,TGTGCCAGCAGTGAAGCTGGGGGGCGGGGTAAAGGCTACACCTTC,CASSEAGGRGKGYTF
TRBJ2-5,TRBV5-1,-,-,TGCGCCAGCAGCTCAGGACAGATCCAAGAGACCCAGTACTTC,CASSSGQIQETQYF
TRBJ2-5,TRBV11-2,-,-,TGTGCCAGCAGCTCCGCGGGGGCCTTACAAGAGACCCAGTACTTC,CASSSAGALQETQYF
TRBJ2-3,TRBV11-3,-,-,TGTGCCAGCAGCTTAGTTCCGGTCACAGATACGCAGTATTTT,CASSLVPVTDTQYF
TRBJ2-1,TRBV6-5,TRBD1,-,TGTGCCAGCAGTTACATGGGACAGGGGGCTAATGAGCAGTTCTTC,CASSYMGQGANEQFF
TRBJ1-6,TRBV30,-,-,TGTGCCTGGACAAAAGAATCACCCCTCCACTTT,CAWTKESPLHF
TRBJ1-2,TRBV19,TRBD1,-,TGTGCCACCCATCGACAGGGTGGGAACCCTAACTATGGCTACACCTTC,CATHRQGGNPNYGYTF
TRBJ2-2,TRBV19,-,few,TGTGCCAGTGTAGCTCGGAGCGGGGAGCTGTTTTTT,CASVARSGELFF
TRBJ2-1,TRBV29-1,TRBD1,-,TGCAGCCCGGGACAGGGATACAATGAGCAGTTCTTC,CSPGQGYNEQFF
TRBJ2-1,TRBV19,TRBD2,-,TGTGCCAGTAGTACCTCCGTAACTGCCGGGGGACTAGCCCCGCGGGACAATGAGCAGTTCTTC,CASSTSVTAGGLAPRDNEQFF
TRBJ1-2,TRBV5-1,TRBD1,-,TGCGCCAGCAGCTTGGAAGGACAGGGGAGCCATGGCTACACCTTC,CASSLEGQGSHGYTF
TRBJ1-2,TRBV5-6,-,-,TGTGCCAGCAGCCCCTCTGTCGGACGGAGGGTTAACTATGGCTACACCTTC,CASSPSVGRRVNYGYTF
TRBJ1-1,TRBV5-1,-,-,TGCGCCAGCAGCTTGGCGGCGTCGAACACTGAAGCTTTCTTT,CASSLAASNTEAFF
TRBJ1-1,TRBV6-5,-,-,TGTGCCAGCAGCCTCCGCGGGGGGTGGTCCACTGAAGCTTTCTTT,CASSLRGGWSTEAFF
TRBJ2-5,TRBV28,TRBD1,-,TGTGCCACCAGATCGACAGGGAGAGGGACCCAGTACTTC,CATRSTGRGTQYF
TRBJ2-5,TRBV7-9,TRBD1,-,TGTGCCAGCAGACTCCCGACAGGGCGAGGTCCGGAGACCCAGTACTTC,CASRLPTGRGPETQYF
TRBJ1-1,TRBV5-5,TRBD1,-,TGTGCCAGCAGCTTTACCGGGACAGGGGCCTTCACTGAAGCTTTCTTT,CASSFTGTGAFTEAFF
TRBJ1-1,TRBV30,-,-,TGTGCCTGGACCGCCATCGTCAAGAACACTGAAGCTTTCTTT,CAWTAIVKNTEAFF
TRBJ1-4,TRBV29-1,TRBD1,few,TGCAGCGTTAGGGCGACAGGGGGAGGAGAAAAACTGTTTTTT,CSVRATGGGEKLFF
TRBJ2-3,TRBV9,TRBD2,few,TGTGCCAGCAGTCCGACTAGCCTGCTCACAGATACGCAGTATTTT,CASSPTSLLTDTQYF
TRBJ2-7,TRBV7-9,-,-,TGTGCCAGCAGCTCCCACTACAGGGAGGATGGGTACGAGCAGTACTTC,CASSSHYREDGYEQYF
TRBJ2-2,TRBV30,TRBD1,few,TGTGCCTGGAGTGGGACAGGGCCGGTGGCCGGGGAGCTGTTTTTT,CAWSGTGPVAGELFF
TRBJ2-2,TRBV7-9,TRBD2,-,TGTGCCAGCAGCAGAGTAGCGGGGGGGAGTTCCTCGCGCACCGGGGAGCTGTTTTTT,CASSRVAGGSSSRTGELFF
TRBJ1-2,TRBV7-2,TRBD1,-,TGTGCCAGCAGCTCCTGGGGGGACAGCTATGGCTACACCTTC,CASSSWGDSYGYTF
TRBJ1-1,TRBV14,TRBD1,-,TGTGCCAGCAGCCCATCCCGGACAGGGAGTGCGGACACTGAAGCTTTCTTT,CASSPSRTGSADTEAFF
TRBJ2-5,TRBV6-1,-,few,TGTGCCAGCCGACAGGTAGTGGAGACCCAGTACTTC,CASRQVVETQYF
TRBJ1-2,TRBV6-5,-,-,TGTGCCAGCTGCAGGGATAACTATGGCTACACCTTC,CASCRDNYGYTF
TRBJ2-7,TRBV5-4,-,few,TGTGCCAGCAGCTTGGACAGGGTGGACGAGCAGTACTTC,CASSLDRVDEQYF
TRBJ1-5,TRBV11-2,-,-,TGTGCCAGCAGCTTAGGGACGACGAATCAGCCCCAGCATTTT,CASSLGTTNQPQHF
TRBJ1-3,TRBV11-2,-,-,TGTGCCAGCAGCTTACGACAGGAAAGCTCTGGAAACACCATATATTTT,CASSLRQESSGNTIYF
TRBJ2-3,TRBV13,TRBD2,-,TGTGCCAGCAGCCTCCGTAGCGGGAGGGCCGTCACAGATACGCAGTATTTT,CASSLRSGRAVTDTQYF
TRBJ1-1,TRBV29-1,-,-,TGCAGCGTTGTGTCCGGTGGAATCTCTGAAGCTTTCTTT,CSVVSGGISEAFF
TRBJ2-2,TRBV18,-,few,TGTGCCAGCTCACCCGCAGTAACCGGGGAGCTGTTTTTT,CASSPAVTGELFF
TRBJ2-7,TRBV5-1,-,-,TGCGCCAGCAGCTACCGTAGCTCCTACGAGCAGTACTTC,CASSYRSSYEQYF
TRBJ1-6,TRBV5-8,-,few,TGTGCCAGCAGCTTGAAGCGGGACTCGGCCCGCGGGATTGATTCACCCCTCCACTTT,CASSLKRDSARGIDSPLHF
TRBJ2-7,TRBV27,-,-,TGTGCCAGCAGTTTCTCCACCGGGACGGTTTTCTACGAGCAGTACTTC,CASSFSTGTVFYEQYF